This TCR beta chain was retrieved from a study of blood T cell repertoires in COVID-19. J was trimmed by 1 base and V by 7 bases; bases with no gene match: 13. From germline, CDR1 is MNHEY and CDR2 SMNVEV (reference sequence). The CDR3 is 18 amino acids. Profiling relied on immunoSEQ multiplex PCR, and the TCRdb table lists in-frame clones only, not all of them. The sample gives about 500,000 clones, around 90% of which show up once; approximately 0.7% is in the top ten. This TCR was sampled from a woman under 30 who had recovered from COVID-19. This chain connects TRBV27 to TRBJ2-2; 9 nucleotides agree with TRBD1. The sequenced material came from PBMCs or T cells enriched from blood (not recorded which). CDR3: CASNSRFMGQGNTGELFF. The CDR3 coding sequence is TGTGCCAGCAACTCCCGATTTATGGGACAGGGGAACACCGGGGAGCTGTTTTTT.